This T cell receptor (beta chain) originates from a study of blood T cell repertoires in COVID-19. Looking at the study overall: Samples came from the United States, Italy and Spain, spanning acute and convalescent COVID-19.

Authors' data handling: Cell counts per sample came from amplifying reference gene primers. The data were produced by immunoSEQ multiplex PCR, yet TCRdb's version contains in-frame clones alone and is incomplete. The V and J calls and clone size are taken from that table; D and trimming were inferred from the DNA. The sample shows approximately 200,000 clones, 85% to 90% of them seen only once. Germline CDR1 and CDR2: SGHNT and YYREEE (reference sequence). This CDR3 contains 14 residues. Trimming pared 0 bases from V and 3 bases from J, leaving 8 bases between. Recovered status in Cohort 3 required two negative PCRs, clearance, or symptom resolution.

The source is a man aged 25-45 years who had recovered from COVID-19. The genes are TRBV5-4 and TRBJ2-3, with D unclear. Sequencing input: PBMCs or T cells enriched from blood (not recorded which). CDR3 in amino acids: CASSLAFGTDTQYF. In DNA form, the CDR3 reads TGTGCCAGCAGCTTGGCATTCGGTACAGATACGCAGTATTTT.